The 17 T cell receptor beta chains in this list originate from one sample, sequenced in a study of human T cells and chemical hapten exposure. Via MiXCR, TCRdb re-called the RACE reads, giving one row per CDR3 protein. The sample lists 150,000 to 200,000 distinct CDR3 sequences, approximately 20% seen once, with about 7% in the top ten. Time point noted: patch test 1, 2 weeks after DPC sensitization. Treatment described: therapeutic diphenylcyclopropenone sensitization with weekly scalp DPC. Sequences were derived from whole blood, sampled in connection with sensitization to the hapten diphenylcyclopropenone (DPC). Receptors were obtained from a woman aged 45-60 years with alopecia areata. Some clones in this sample may be carry-over from other donors' samples.

This chain joins TRBV2 and TRBJ1-5; TRBD1 matches 7 bases. Germline V gene sequence: CDR1 SNHLY, CDR2 FYNNEI. V shed 5 bases, J shed 0 bases, and the junction held 4 bases outside the gene matches. This CDR3 contains 15 residues. CDR3 in amino acids: CASSSQGNSNQPQHF. CDR3 bases: TGTGCCAGCAGTTCACAGGGGAATAGCAATCAGCCCCAGCATTTT.

The chain combines TRBV11-2 with TRBJ2-6; TRBD2 might be the D (5 bases). This CDR3 region has 17 residues. With 3 bases removed from V and 0 bases from J, the gap between germline ends came to 12 bases. Germline V gene sequence: CDR1 SGHAT, CDR2 FQNNGV. The CDR3 loop reads CASSFEGLGSGANVLTF. DNA for the CDR3: TGTGCCAGCAGCTTCGAGGGCCTCGGCTCTGGGGCCAACGTCCTGACTTTC.

In its sample, this clonotype was seen a few times. The chain employs TRBV3-1 and TRBJ2-3; D gene unclear. Trimming removed 4 bases from V and 9 bases from J, with 14 bases in between. CDR3 length: 13 amino acids. Per germline, CDR1 LGHDT and CDR2 YNNKEL (reference sequence). The CDR3 coding sequence is TGTGCCAGCAGCCCTAGGACCCCGGAGACGCAGTATTTT. Its protein is CASSPRTPETQYF.

This clonotype came up a few times. The rearrangement uses TRBV29-1 and TRBJ1-1; the D gene is possibly TRBD1 (5 bases). V was pared by 4 bases and J by 0 bases, with 15 bases between. Germline loops: CDR1 SQVTM, CDR2 ANQGSEA. The CDR3 is 15 amino acids. The chain's CDR3 is CSVVMGGFVNTEAFF. In nucleotides, the CDR3 is TGCAGCGTTGTTATGGGGGGATTTGTGAACACTGAAGCTTTCTTT.

This clonotype was detected a few times. The chain couples TRBV7-3 to TRBJ2-7, with D unclear. This CDR3 has 12 residues. Trimming stripped 5 bases from V and 6 bases from J, with 11 bases between. Germline-derived CDR1 and CDR2 are SGHTA and FQGTGA. This CDR3 reads CASSPDGFEQYF. Written as DNA, the CDR3 is TGTGCCAGCAGCCCGGACGGGTTCGAGCAGTACTTC.

This chain links TRBV27 with TRBJ2-7; possible D gene TRBD2, 5 bases. V lost 6 bases to trimming and J lost 5 bases, with 8 bases between them. The CDR3 has 11 residues. Germline-derived CDR1 and CDR2 are MNHEY and SMNVEV (reference sequence). The CDR3 loop reads CASRTRDEQYF. The CDR3 DNA is TGTGCCAGCAGAACTAGGGACGAGCAGTACTTC.

V and J are TRBV7-2 and TRBJ2-7, with TRBD2 matching over 8 bases. With V trimmed by 0 bases and J by 2 bases, 3 bases remained unmatched. The CDR3 covers 15 residues. Per the germline V gene, CDR1 is SGHTA and CDR2 is FQGNSA. CDR3 in amino acids: CASSLAPGRAYEQYF. The CDR3 nucleotides read TGTGCCAGCAGCTTAGCGCCCGGGAGGGCCTACGAGCAGTACTTC.

This clonotype has just one count. CDR3 nucleotide sequence: TGCGCCAGCAGCTTGAAGTTAGCGGGAGGATCCACAGATACGCAGTATTTT. Protein product: CASSLKLAGGSTDTQYF. J is TRBJ2-3 and V is TRBV5-1, with 10 nucleotides matching TRBD2. Germline CDR1 reads SGHRS; CDR2 reads YFSETQ. The CDR3 loop spans 17 amino acids. J gave up 2 bases and V 1 base, and 7 bases lay outside the gene matches.

The table lists this clonotype with a few counts. The V gene is TRBV5-8, the J gene TRBJ2-1, with 7 bases matching TRBD2. Germline loops: CDR1 SGHTS, CDR2 YDEGEE. The CDR3 is 15 residues long. Unmatched junction bases numbered 5, after V lost 0 bases and J lost 5 bases. CDR3 DNA: TGTGCCAGCAGCTTGGGGACTAGGAGCGACAATGAGCAGTTCTTC. Encoded protein: CASSLGTRSDNEQFF. The entire variable domain, with the rest obtained from reference TRBV5-8 and TRBJ2-1, is as follows: EAGVTQSPTHLIKTRGQQATLRCSPISGHTSVYWYQQALGLGLQFLLWYDEGEERNRGNFPPRFSGRQFPNYSSELNVNALELEDSALYLCASSLGTRSDNEQFFGPGTRLTVL.

The J gene is TRBJ2-2, the V gene TRBV20-1, with TRBD2 identical over 9 bases. Per germline, CDR1 DFQATT and CDR2 SNEGSKA (reference sequence). The CDR3 covers 17 residues. The trim removed 1 base at V and 6 bases at J, leaving 12 bases unmatched. The CDR3 bases are TGCAGTGCTAGAGCTCAGGGACTAGCCATGATACCCGGGGAGCTGTTTTTT. Residues: CSARAQGLAMIPGELFF.

This clonotype turned up a few times. The V gene is TRBV20-1, the J gene TRBJ2-1, with 8 bases identical to TRBD2. Germline V lookup: CDR1 DFQATT, CDR2 SNEGSKA (reference sequence). J lost 6 bases, V lost 3 bases, and 7 bases had no gene match. This CDR3 spans 14 amino acids. The CDR3 region is CSARVAGNINEQFF. The CDR3 bases are TGCAGTGCTAGGGTAGCGGGAAATATCAATGAGCAGTTCTTC.

The V gene is TRBV6-5, the J gene TRBJ1-1; D may be TRBD1 (5 bases). The CDR3 sequence is 14 residues long. The germline CDR1 and CDR2 sequences are MNHEY and SVGAGI. Trimming shortened V by 0 bases and J by 8 bases, and 13 bases separated the two germline ends. The CDR3 protein is CASSYSPGQGEAFF. DNA of the CDR3: TGTGCCAGCAGTTACTCTCCGGGCCAGGGAGAAGCTTTCTTT.

A few counts support this clonotype. CDR3 nucleotide sequence: TGTGCCAACCGTTCTTCGCGCGCCCAAGAGACCCAGTACTTC. This gives the protein CANRSSRAQETQYF. The chain recombines TRBV6-5 with TRBJ2-5; no clear D. Per germline, CDR1 MNHEY and CDR2 SVGAGI. The CDR3 sequence is 14 residues long. V was trimmed by 10 bases and J by 1 base, leaving 16 bases between them.

The chain uses TRBV29-1 and TRBJ1-2; 8 bases line up with TRBD1. Germline values: CDR1 SQVTM, CDR2 ANQGSEA. This CDR3 contains 10 residues. The J segment lost 8 bases and the V segment lost 7 bases, leaving 3 bases of the junction unmatched. CDR3 coding DNA: TGCAGCGCACAGGGGGACGGCTACACCTTC. It yields the protein CSAQGDGYTF.

The rearrangement uses TRBV6-5 and TRBJ1-1, with D perhaps matching TRBD1 (5 bases). V was cut by 2 bases and J by 4 bases, with 11 bases left in between. CDR1 and CDR2 from the germline V gene are MNHEY and SVGAGI. CDR3 length equals 14 residues. In DNA form, the CDR3 reads TGTGCCAGCAGTTACGTTTATGGGGGCACTGAAGCTTTCTTT. Protein: CASSYVYGGTEAFF.

This clonotype has more than one count but fewer than ten. The rearrangement joins TRBV10-2 to TRBJ2-7, with TRBD1 matching over 8 bases. The V and J ends lost 0 bases and 5 bases, in that order; junction bases with no gene match: 6. There are 15 residues in the CDR3. Germline V gene lookup returns CDR1 WSHSY and CDR2 SAAADI. The CDR3 loop is CASSESPGGRDEQYF. CDR3 bases: TGCGCCAGCAGTGAGTCTCCAGGGGGCAGGGACGAGCAGTACTTC.

This rearrangement joins TRBV27 to TRBJ2-1, with D maybe TRBD2 (7 bases). Germline CDR1 MNHEY, CDR2 SMNVEV (reference sequence). The V gene lost 7 bases and the J gene lost 6 bases, with 10 bases spanning the gap. The CDR3 has 12 amino acids. CDR3 sequence (DNA): TGTGCCAGCATGGGGGGGCTCAATGAGCAGTTCTTC. This translates into CASMGGLNEQFF.